This TCR beta chain was documented in a study of T cell changes during pregnancy in multiple sclerosis. Here immunoSEQ multiplex PCR was the method, and the copy in TCRdb shows in-frame clones only, minus some. The table shows nearly 80,000 clones, with over 85% occurring only once. CDR1 and CDR2 (germline): MDHEN, SYDVKM. Trimming took 7 bases from V and 6 from J; bases not matched to a gene: 2. The CDR3 is 12 residues long. The TCR was taken from a female donor with multiple sclerosis, enrolled in a pregnancy study. Sequencing was performed on CD4+ T cells from peripheral blood mononuclear cells, taken before pregnancy. This chain joins TRBV28 and TRBJ2-7; TRBD2 aligns across 11 bases. The CDR3 DNA reads as TGTGCCAGCACCCTAGCGGGAGGCGAGCAGTACTTC. Protein: CASTLAGGEQYF.